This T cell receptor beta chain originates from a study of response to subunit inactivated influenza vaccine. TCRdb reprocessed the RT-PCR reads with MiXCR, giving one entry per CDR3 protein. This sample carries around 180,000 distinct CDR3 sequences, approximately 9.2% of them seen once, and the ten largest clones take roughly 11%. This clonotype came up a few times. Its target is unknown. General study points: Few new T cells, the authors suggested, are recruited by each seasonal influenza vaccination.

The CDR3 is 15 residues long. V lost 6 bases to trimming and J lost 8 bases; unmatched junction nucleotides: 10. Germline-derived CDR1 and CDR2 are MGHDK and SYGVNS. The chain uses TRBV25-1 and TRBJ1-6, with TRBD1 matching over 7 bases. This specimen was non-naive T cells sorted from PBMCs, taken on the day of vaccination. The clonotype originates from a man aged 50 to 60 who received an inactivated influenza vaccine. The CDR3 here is CASSPHRGNYSPLHF. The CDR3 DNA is TGTGCCAGCAGCCCTCACAGGGGTAATTATTCACCCCTCCACTTT.